These 10 T cell receptor beta chains share one sample of origin, sequenced in a study of cytomegalovirus exposure and HLA in healthy donors. Data came from immunoSEQ multiplex PCR; TCRdb stores just in-frame clones and leaves some out. The table records 250,000 to 350,000 clones, 87% of them present only once. The sample taken for sequencing was PBMCs. The source is a woman in her twenties or thirties in good health and CMV-seropositive.

This clone was counted a single time. The chain joins TRBV28 to TRBJ2-3, with 12 bases identical to TRBD2. This CDR3 is built from 16 residues. The junction had 4 bases not matched to a gene; V was cut back by 4 bases and J by 2 bases. Looked up from germline, CDR1 is MDHEN and CDR2 is SYDVKM. The CDR3 reads CASSSGLAGTTDTQYF. Here the CDR3 DNA reads TGTGCCAGCAGTTCCGGACTAGCGGGGACCACAGATACGCAGTATTTT.

The V and J genes are TRBV28 and TRBJ2-7; no reliable D call. The CDR3 is 15 amino acids. Germline V gene lookup returns CDR1 MDHEN and CDR2 SYDVKM. Trimming took off 5 bases at V and 2 bases at J, with 16 bases between the two ends. The DNA for the CDR3 is TGTGCCAGCAGTAACAATATTTTAGGACCCTACGAGCAGTACTTC. Translating it yields CASSNNILGPYEQYF.

The chain links TRBV9 to TRBJ2-3, with 10 bases that match TRBD2. The CDR3 runs 17 residues. Germline CDR1 reads SGDLS; CDR2 reads YYNGEE. The V gene end was trimmed by 4 bases and the J gene end by 2 bases; junction bases not matched to a gene: 10. The CDR3 loop reads CASSPGGSGRNTDTQYF. CDR3 nucleotides: TGTGCCAGCAGCCCGGGGGGTAGCGGGAGGAACACAGATACGCAGTATTTT.

The chain carries TRBV28 and TRBJ2-7; 7 bases line up with TRBD2. The CDR3 loop spans 13 amino acids. In germline, CDR1 is MDHEN, CDR2 SYDVKM. V lost 6 bases and J lost 1; bases outside the gene matches: 3. In DNA form, the CDR3 reads TGTGCCAGCAGCCCGGGGGGATCCTACGAGCAGTACTTC. Translated, it gives CASSPGGSYEQYF.

The rearrangement links TRBV5-6 to TRBJ2-2; D not certain. Trimming took off 1 base at V and 3 bases at J, with 7 bases between the two ends. CDR1 and CDR2 from the germline V gene are SGHDT and YYEEEE. CDR3 length: 14 residues. CDR3 in amino acids: CASSLPAYTGELFF. CDR3 bases: TGTGCCAGCAGCTTGCCGGCTTACACCGGGGAGCTGTTTTTT.

The chain has TRBV5-4 and TRBJ2-7, with D perhaps matching TRBD1 or TRBD2 (7 bases each). Trimming removed 4 bases at V and 0 bases at J, with 17 bases between. This CDR3 has 16 residues. CDR1 SGHNT and CDR2 YYREEE come from the germline V gene (reference sequence). The CDR3 coding sequence is TGTGCCAGCAGCGGCCAGGCAGGGGGGGCCTCCTACGAGCAGTACTTC. This gives the protein CASSGQAGGASYEQYF.

This clone was seen once. V is TRBV11-3 and J is TRBJ2-5; D perhaps matches TRBD2 (6 bases). The ends were cut back, 5 bases at V and 2 bases at J, with 12 bases in the middle. Germline-derived CDR1 and CDR2 are SGHNT and YENEEA. There are 14 residues in the CDR3. The CDR3 sequence is CASSLGLTQETQYF. CDR3 bases: TGTGCCAGCAGCCTCGGACTAACACAAGAGACCCAGTACTTC.

The chain has TRBV5-6 and TRBJ2-2; tentatively, D is TRBD2 (6 bases). This CDR3 has 17 residues. Germline assignment: CDR1 SGHDT and CDR2 YYEEEE. V gave up 0 bases and J gave up 0 bases, with 12 bases separating them. The CDR3 DNA sequence: TGTGCCAGCAGCTTGGTCGAAGGGACTCCGAACACCGGGGAGCTGTTTTTT. Encoded protein: CASSLVEGTPNTGELFF.

The gene calls are TRBV27 and TRBJ1-5; TRBD1 is a possible D gene (6 bases). Trimming removed 6 bases from V and 5 bases from J, with 11 bases in between. CDR3 size: 13 residues. Per germline, CDR1 MNHEY and CDR2 SMNVEV (reference sequence). Written as DNA, the CDR3 is TGTGCCAGCAGAACCGACAGGTATCAGCCCCAGCATTTT. Translated: CASRTDRYQPQHF.

This chain joins TRBV2 and TRBJ2-7, with TRBD1 identical over 7 bases. Germline CDR1 SNHLY, CDR2 FYNNEI. The CDR3 is made up of 14 amino acids. V was clipped by 11 bases and J by 0 bases; unmatched bases: 10. The CDR3 coding sequence is TGTGCCGGAAGCCACAGGGGCCTCTCCTACGAGCAGTACTTC. Its protein is CAGSHRGLSYEQYF.